Presented here are 16 T cell receptor beta chains from one specimen sequenced in a study of blood T cell repertoires in COVID-19. Profiled with immunoSEQ multiplex PCR; TCRdb holds only in-frame clones, not every one. The profile covers roughly 350,000 clones, with 85% appearing a single time and roughly 3.6% taken by the ten largest. The sequenced sample consisted of peripheral blood. These receptors were collected from a woman aged 18 to 35 with acute or convalescent COVID-19.

V is TRBV4-1 and J is TRBJ1-1; D is uncertain. Germline lookup yields CDR1 MGHRA and CDR2 YSYEKL. The length of the CDR3 is 13 residues. Trimming pared 3 bases from V and 2 bases from J, leaving 7 bases between. CDR3: CASSQVLNTEAFF. The CDR3 DNA reads as TGCGCCAGCAGCCAGGTACTCAACACTGAAGCTTTCTTT.

This clone turned up a few times. This chain uses TRBV9 with TRBJ1-5, with 8 bases matching TRBD1. J lost 7 bases, V lost 4 bases, and 10 bases had no gene match. This CDR3 is 15 amino acids long. From germline, CDR1 is SGDLS and CDR2 YYNGEE. CDR3 in amino acids: CASSTTGERGQPQHF. The CDR3 bases are TGTGCCAGCAGCACGACAGGGGAGAGAGGGCAGCCCCAGCATTTT.

This clone was seen just once. This sequence joins TRBV4-1 and TRBJ1-3; 7 bases align to TRBD1. The CDR3 extends over 15 amino acids. The ends lost 0 bases at V and 3 bases at J; junction bases unmatched: 2. Germline V lookup: CDR1 MGHRA, CDR2 YSYEKL. CDR3 nucleotides: TGCGCCAGCAGCCAAGAAGACAGGGTTGGAAACACCATATATTTT. It translates to CASSQEDRVGNTIYF.

This sequence joins TRBV7-8 and TRBJ2-1; 13 positions agree with TRBD2. The CDR3 runs to 16 residues. Germline assignment: CDR1 SGHVS and CDR2 FQNEAQ. V lost 2 bases, J lost 4 bases, and 2 bases stayed unmatched. In nucleotides, the CDR3 is TGTGCCAGCAGCTTAATACTAGCGGGGGGGTACAATGAGCAGTTCTTC. It is translated as CASSLILAGGYNEQFF.

This sequence joins TRBV28 and TRBJ2-1; 8 positions agree with TRBD1. The germline CDR1 and CDR2 sequences are MDHEN and SYDVKM. Unmatched junction bases numbered 12, after V lost 5 bases and J lost 6 bases. The CDR3 contains 16 residues. This chain's CDR3 is CASSVPGQVNPNEQFF. The DNA for the CDR3 is TGTGCCAGCAGTGTCCCGGGACAGGTAAATCCCAATGAGCAGTTCTTC. The variable domain in full, completed from reference TRBV28 and TRBJ2-1, reads DVKVTQSSRYLVKRTGEKVFLECVQDMDHENMFWYRQDPGLGLRLIYFSYDVKMKEKGDIPEGYSVSREKKERFSLILESASTNQTSMYLCASSVPGQVNPNEQFFGPGTRLTVL.

V is TRBV24-1 and J is TRBJ2-7; 8 bases are shared with TRBD1. The V and J ends lost 4 bases and 7 bases, in that order; junction bases with no gene match: 5. Germline CDR1 is KGHDR and CDR2 is SFDVKD. The CDR3 spans 13 residues. The CDR3 DNA reads TGTGCCACCAGTGAAATGACAGGGGAGGAGCAGTACTTC. It translates to CATSEMTGEEQYF.

This clone was recorded only once. The V gene is TRBV18, the J gene TRBJ1-4; tentative D call: TRBD1 (6 bases). Trimming removed 0 bases from V and 7 bases from J, with 12 bases in between. This CDR3 contains 15 residues. Germline V gene sequence: CDR1 KGHSH, CDR2 LQKENI. CDR3 residues: CASSPPPLGAEKLFF. CDR3 DNA sequence: TGTGCCAGCTCACCACCCCCCTTGGGGGCTGAAAAACTGTTTTTT.

J is TRBJ1-1 and V is TRBV5-6; a weak D match, TRBD1 (6 bases). The V and J ends lost 1 base and 7 bases respectively, with 14 bases between them. The CDR3 consists of 14 residues. CDR1 and CDR2 from the germline V gene are SGHDT and YYEEEE. The CDR3 nucleotides are TGTGCCAGCAGCTTGATAGGACAGCAGTTTGAAGCTTTCTTT. Translation: CASSLIGQQFEAFF.

The rearrangement joins TRBV27 to TRBJ2-7, with TRBD1 identical over 8 bases. Losses at the gene ends were 8 bases for V and 1 base for J; bases not matched to a gene: 7. CDR1 MNHEY and CDR2 SMNVEV come from the germline V gene (reference sequence). The CDR3 covers 14 residues. The DNA of the CDR3 is TGTGCCAGCCGACAGGGGTTTGGGTCCTACGAGCAGTACTTC. Amino acids: CASRQGFGSYEQYF.

V gene TRBV7-6 combines with J gene TRBJ2-7; 9 bases match TRBD1. V was pared by 4 bases and J by 6 bases, with 7 bases of the junction left unmatched. Germline V gene data show CDR1 as SGHVS and CDR2 as FNYEAQ. The CDR3 is made up of 14 amino acids. The CDR3 DNA reads TGTGCCAGCAGCTACCGGACAGGGGACCGCGAGCAGTACTTC. It codes for CASSYRTGDREQYF.

This rearrangement joins TRBV25-1 to TRBJ1-5; weak D call: TRBD1 (6 bases). V was pared by 5 bases and J by 7 bases, with 15 bases between. The CDR3 loop spans 14 amino acids. CDR1 is MGHDK and CDR2 is SYGVNS in the germline V gene. The chain's CDR3 is CASSMIQGNQPQHF. CDR3 DNA sequence: TGTGCCAGCAGTATGATACAGGGTAACCAGCCCCAGCATTTT.

This clone was recorded only once. The V gene is TRBV27, the J gene TRBJ2-3; possibly TRBD2 for D (6 bases). The germline V gene has CDR1 MNHEY and CDR2 SMNVEV (reference sequence). V was shortened by 3 bases and J by 0 bases, with 10 bases between the two germline ends. This CDR3 contains 15 residues. In DNA, the CDR3 is TGTGCCAGCAGTTTTTGGGACTCAAGCACAGATACGCAGTATTTT. It translates to CASSFWDSSTDTQYF.

The chain is built from TRBV28 and TRBJ2-7; 10 bases are a match to TRBD2. The J segment lost 6 bases and the V segment lost 6 bases, leaving 11 bases of the junction unmatched. The CDR3 sequence is 15 residues long. CDR1 and CDR2 (germline): MDHEN, SYDVKM. This CDR3 reads CASRDTSGIMPEQYF. As DNA, the CDR3 is TGTGCCAGCAGGGATACTAGCGGGATCATGCCCGAGCAGTACTTC.

The chain has TRBV28 and TRBJ2-7, with TRBD1 matching 10 bases. Germline V gene lookup returns CDR1 MDHEN and CDR2 SYDVKM. V was clipped by 6 bases and J by 5 bases; unmatched bases: 10. This CDR3 has 15 residues. Here the CDR3 DNA reads TGTGCCAGCAGCCTTGACAGGGGGCGGTTCCACGAGCAGTACTTC. It yields the protein CASSLDRGRFHEQYF.

The chain combines TRBV2 with TRBJ2-2, with 7 bases aligning to TRBD1. The length of the CDR3 is 13 residues. Germline V gene sequence: CDR1 SNHLY, CDR2 FYNNEI. Trimming at V came to 5 bases and at J to 6 bases, leaving 3 bases not matched to a gene. The CDR3 DNA reads as TGTGCCAGCAGTACGGACAGGCCCGGGGAGCTGTTTTTT. Its translation: CASSTDRPGELFF.

The J gene is TRBJ2-5, the V gene TRBV19; TRBD1 is a possible D gene (5 bases). Trimming took 5 bases from V and 2 from J, leaving 15 bases between them. Germline CDR1 reads LNHDA; CDR2 reads SQIVND (reference sequence). CDR3 length: 15 residues. This chain's CDR3 is CASSPGGAGQETQYF. The CDR3 coding sequence is TGTGCCAGTAGTCCGGGTGGGGCAGGGCAAGAGACCCAGTACTTC.